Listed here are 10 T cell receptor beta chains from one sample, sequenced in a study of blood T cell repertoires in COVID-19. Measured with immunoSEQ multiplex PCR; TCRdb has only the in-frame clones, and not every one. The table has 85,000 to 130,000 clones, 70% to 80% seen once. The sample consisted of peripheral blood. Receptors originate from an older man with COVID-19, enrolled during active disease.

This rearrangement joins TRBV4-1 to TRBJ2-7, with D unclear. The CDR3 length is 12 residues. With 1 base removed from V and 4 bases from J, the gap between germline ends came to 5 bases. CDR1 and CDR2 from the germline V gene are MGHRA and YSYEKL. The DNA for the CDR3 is TGCGCCAGCAGCCAAGGCAGTTACGAGCAGTACTTC. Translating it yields CASSQGSYEQYF.

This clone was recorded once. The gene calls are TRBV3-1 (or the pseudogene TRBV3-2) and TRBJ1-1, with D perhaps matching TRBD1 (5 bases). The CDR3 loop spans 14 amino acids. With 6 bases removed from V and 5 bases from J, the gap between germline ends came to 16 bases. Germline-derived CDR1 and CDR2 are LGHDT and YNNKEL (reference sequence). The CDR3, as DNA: TGTGCCAGCAGACCTGCTGATAGGGGAACTGAAGCTTTCTTT. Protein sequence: CASRPADRGTEAFF.

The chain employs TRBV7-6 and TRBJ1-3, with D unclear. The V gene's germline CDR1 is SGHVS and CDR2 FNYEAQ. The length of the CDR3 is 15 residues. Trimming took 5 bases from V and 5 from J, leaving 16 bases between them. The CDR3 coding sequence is TGTGCCAGCAGCCCCTCGGGTGGAGCGCGAAACACCATATATTTT. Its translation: CASSPSGGARNTIYF.

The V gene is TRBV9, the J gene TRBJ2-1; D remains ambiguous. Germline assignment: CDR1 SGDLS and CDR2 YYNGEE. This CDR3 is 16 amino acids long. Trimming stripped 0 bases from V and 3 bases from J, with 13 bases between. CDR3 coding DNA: TGTGCCAGCAGCGTAGCGTCAAACGGTTACTACAATGAGCAGTTCTTC. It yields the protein CASSVASNGYYNEQFF. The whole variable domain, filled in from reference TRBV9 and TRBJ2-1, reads DSGVTQTPKHLITATGQRVTLRCSPRSGDLSVYWYQQSLDQGLQFLIQYYNGEERAKGNILERFSAQQFPDLHSELNLSSLELGDSALYFCASSVASNGYYNEQFFGPGTRLTVL.

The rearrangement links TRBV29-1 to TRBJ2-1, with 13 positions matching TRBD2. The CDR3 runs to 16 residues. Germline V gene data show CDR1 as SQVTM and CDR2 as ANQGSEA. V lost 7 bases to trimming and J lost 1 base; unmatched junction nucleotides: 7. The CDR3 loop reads CSDRTSGSASYNEQFF. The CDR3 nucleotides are TGCAGCGATCGGACTAGCGGGAGTGCTTCCTACAATGAGCAGTTCTTC.

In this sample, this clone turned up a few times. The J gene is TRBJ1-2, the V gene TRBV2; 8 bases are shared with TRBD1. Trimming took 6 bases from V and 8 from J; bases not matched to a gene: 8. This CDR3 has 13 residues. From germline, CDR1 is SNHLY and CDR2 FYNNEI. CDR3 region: CASSSGQGRGYTF. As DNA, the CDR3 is TGTGCCAGCAGCTCAGGACAGGGAAGAGGCTACACCTTC.

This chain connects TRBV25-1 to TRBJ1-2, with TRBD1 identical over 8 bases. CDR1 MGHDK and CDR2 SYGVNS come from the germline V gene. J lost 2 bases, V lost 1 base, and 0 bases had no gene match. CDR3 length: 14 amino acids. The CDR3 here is CASSEWDRNYGYTF. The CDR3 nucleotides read TGTGCCAGCAGTGAATGGGACAGGAACTATGGCTACACCTTC.

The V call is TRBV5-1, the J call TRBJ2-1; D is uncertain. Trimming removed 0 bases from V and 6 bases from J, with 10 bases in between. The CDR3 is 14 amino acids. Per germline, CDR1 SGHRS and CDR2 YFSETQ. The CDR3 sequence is CASSLERFGNEQFF. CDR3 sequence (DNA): TGCGCCAGCAGCTTGGAGAGGTTTGGCAATGAGCAGTTCTTC.

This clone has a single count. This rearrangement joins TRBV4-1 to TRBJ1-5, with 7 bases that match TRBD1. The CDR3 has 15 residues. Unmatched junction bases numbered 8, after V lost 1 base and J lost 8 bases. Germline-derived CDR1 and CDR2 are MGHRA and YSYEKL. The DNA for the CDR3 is TGCGCCAGCAGCCAAGCTACAGGGGTTCCGAAGCCCCAGCATTTT. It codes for CASSQATGVPKPQHF.

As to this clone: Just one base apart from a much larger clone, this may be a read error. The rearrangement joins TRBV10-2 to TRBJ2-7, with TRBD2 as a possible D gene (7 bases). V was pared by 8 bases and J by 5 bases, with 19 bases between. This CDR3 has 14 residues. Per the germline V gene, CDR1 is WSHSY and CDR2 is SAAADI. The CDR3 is CASWLGGAVNEQYF. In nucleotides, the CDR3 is TGCGCCAGCTGGCTAGGGGGGGCGGTAAACGAGCAGTACTTC.